Listed below are T cell receptor beta chains from one sample, sequenced in a study of blood T cell repertoires in COVID-19. Assay: immunoSEQ multiplex PCR; the TCRdb copy retains only in-frame clones and omits some. The sample has 70,000 or so clones; approximately 82% are singletons. The material sequenced was peripheral blood. Receptor source: a woman aged 80 or older with acute or convalescent COVID-19. Both conserved end residues are part of each CDR3. The D gene is left open where the match is weak. Size is stated for part of the rows, as once, few or many counts, or as a class when the clone is expanded.

v_call	cdr3_length	clone_size	d_call	j_call	cdr3_aa	cdr3_nt
TRBV6-4	15	.	.	TRBJ2-3	CASSVIGVSTDTQYF	TGTGCCAGCAGTGTCATCGGGGTTAGCACAGATACGCAGTATTTT
TRBV10-1	13	.	.	TRBJ1-6	CASSPTTDSPLHF	TGCGCCAGCAGTCCAACGACAGATTCACCCCTCCACTTT
TRBV6-6	16	.	.	TRBJ1-5	CASSYGAGARNQPQHF	TGTGCCAGCAGTTACGGCGCGGGGGCACGGAATCAGCCCCAGCATTTT
TRBV7-2	15	.	.	TRBJ1-5	CASSLVQGSNQPQHF	TGTGCCAGCAGCTTAGTCCAGGGAAGCAATCAGCCCCAGCATTTT
TRBV5-1	14	.	TRBD1	TRBJ1-1	CASSRGQGDTEAFF	TGCGCCAGCAGCCGGGGACAGGGGGACACTGAAGCTTTCTTT
TRBV6-6	14	.	.	TRBJ2-7	CASSYSTQGGEQYF	TGTGCCAGCAGTTACTCGACACAGGGGGGGGAGCAGTACTTC
TRBV9	13	.	.	TRBJ1-5	CASSINSNQPQHF	TGTGCCAGCAGCATTAATAGCAATCAGCCCCAGCATTTT
TRBV19	16	.	.	TRBJ1-5	CASRPGQGMSFQPQHF	TGTGCCAGCCGCCCTGGGCAGGGGATGAGTTTTCAGCCCCAGCATTTT
TRBV7-8	15	once	.	TRBJ1-1	CASSLTRQLNTEAFF	TGTGCCAGCAGCTTAACTAGGCAGCTTAACACTGAAGCTTTCTTT
TRBV20-1	11	once	TRBD2	TRBJ2-5	CSARLAETQYF	TGCAGTGCCAGACTAGCCGAGACCCAGTACTTC
TRBV3-1/TRBV3-2	15	.	.	TRBJ1-2	CASSQRQSDNYGYTF	TGTGCCAGCAGCCAAAGACAGAGTGATAACTATGGCTACACCTTC
TRBV7-9	14	.	TRBD1	TRBJ1-1	CASSSDRDYLEAFF	TGTGCCAGCAGCTCGGACAGGGATTACCTTGAAGCTTTCTTT
TRBV27	16	.	TRBD1	TRBJ1-5	CASSSMDRGNNQPQHF	TGTGCCAGCAGTTCAATGGACAGGGGAAACAATCAGCCCCAGCATTTT
TRBV6-4	21	.	TRBD2	TRBJ2-5	CASSDFEMHLASGGRRETQYF	TGTGCCAGCAGTGACTTCGAGATGCACCTGGCGAGCGGGGGGCGCCGGGAGACCCAGTACTTC
TRBV7-9	14	.	.	TRBJ1-1	CASSSNGGYTEAFF	TGTGCCAGCAGCTCCAACGGGGGGTACACTGAAGCTTTCTTT
TRBV19	13	few	.	TRBJ1-6	CASNLVSNSPLHF	TGTGCCAGTAATCTCGTCAGTAATTCACCCCTCCACTTT
TRBV24-1	16	few	.	TRBJ2-1	CATSATGSGGLSEQFF	TGTGCCACCAGTGCCACCGGGTCCGGGGGACTTAGTGAGCAGTTCTTC
TRBV7-9	13	.	.	TRBJ1-2	CASSLQTEYGYTF	TGTGCCAGCAGCTTACAGACAGAGTATGGCTACACCTTC
TRBV27	19	few	TRBD1	TRBJ1-6	CASSLSRIWDSSYNSPLHF	TGTGCCAGCAGTTTATCGCGGATATGGGACAGCTCCTATAATTCACCCCTCCACTTT
TRBV5-1	15	.	TRBD1	TRBJ2-7	CASKPGQGVTYEQYF	TGCGCCAGCAAACCGGGACAGGGCGTAACCTACGAGCAGTACTTC
TRBV12-3/TRBV12-4	12	.	.	TRBJ1-5	CASSLGDQPQHF	TGTGCCAGCTCTTTGGGCGACCAGCCCCAGCATTTT
TRBV5-6	13	.	TRBD1	TRBJ1-2	CASRIQGFNGYTF	TGTGCCAGTCGAATACAGGGGTTCAATGGCTACACCTTC
TRBV11-1	14	.	.	TRBJ1-1	CASSLAGAWGEAFF	TGTGCCAGCAGCTTAGCGGGGGCTTGGGGTGAAGCTTTCTTT
TRBV30	14	.	TRBD1	TRBJ1-5	CAWKPTGGGQPQHF	TGTGCCTGGAAACCCACAGGGGGCGGCCAGCCCCAGCATTTT
TRBV19	14	.	TRBD1	TRBJ1-1	CASSWTGGDTEAFF	TGTGCCAGTAGTTGGACAGGGGGCGACACTGAAGCTTTCTTT
TRBV5-1	14	.	TRBD1	TRBJ2-3	CASSLGGQGDTQYF	TGCGCCAGCAGCTTGGGGGGACAGGGAGATACGCAGTATTTT
TRBV30	14	.	.	TRBJ1-1	CAWTFGGTNTEAFF	TGTGCCTGGACCTTCGGAGGTACGAACACTGAAGCTTTCTTT
TRBV5-4	16	.	.	TRBJ1-1	CASSLASYRPNTEAFF	TGTGCCAGCAGCTTGGCCTCTTACAGACCGAACACTGAAGCTTTCTTT
TRBV6-6	13	.	.	TRBJ2-1	CASSAGSYNEQFF	TGTGCCAGCAGTGCGGGGTCATACAATGAGCAGTTCTTC
TRBV11-2	17	.	TRBD1	TRBJ1-1	CASSPQVGRGRRTEAFF	TGTGCCAGCAGCCCTCAAGTCGGCAGGGGGCGGAGGACTGAAGCTTTCTTT
TRBV5-1	14	.	.	TRBJ1-1	CASSLGHKNTEAFF	TGCGCCAGCAGCTTGGGGCATAAGAACACTGAAGCTTTCTTT
TRBV18	15	.	.	TRBJ1-3	CASLQSAGSGNTIYF	TGTGCCAGCCTACAGAGTGCGGGCTCTGGAAACACCATATATTTT
TRBV7-2	15	.	TRBD1	TRBJ1-2	CASSLIAQGVKGYTF	TGTGCCAGCAGCTTAATTGCTCAGGGGGTAAAGGGCTACACCTTC
TRBV5-6	15	.	.	TRBJ2-2	CASSLGVVNTGELFF	TGTGCCAGCAGCTTGGGCGTTGTGAACACCGGGGAGCTGTTTTTT
TRBV15	15	.	.	TRBJ2-6	CATSSRGSGANVLTF	TGTGCCACCAGCAGTAGGGGGTCTGGGGCCAACGTCCTGACTTTC
TRBV5-1	15	.	.	TRBJ2-1	CASSLDRATYNEQFF	TGCGCCAGCAGCTTGGACAGGGCAACCTACAATGAGCAGTTCTTC
TRBV30	13	.	.	TRBJ1-2	CAWSGRVGYGYTF	TGTGCCTGGAGTGGCAGGGTGGGCTATGGCTACACCTTC
TRBV5-6	18	.	TRBD1	TRBJ2-1	CASSLGRKGTGDSGEQFF	TGTGCCAGCAGCTTGGGGAGAAAAGGGACAGGGGATTCAGGTGAGCAGTTCTTC
TRBV6-2/TRBV6-3	14	.	TRBD2	TRBJ2-7	CASSYQGRGGEQYF	TGTGCCAGCAGTTACCAGGGGCGGGGGGGTGAGCAGTACTTC
TRBV27	15	.	.	TRBJ1-3	CASSFTMGAGNTIYF	TGTGCCAGCAGTTTCACGATGGGAGCTGGAAACACCATATATTTT